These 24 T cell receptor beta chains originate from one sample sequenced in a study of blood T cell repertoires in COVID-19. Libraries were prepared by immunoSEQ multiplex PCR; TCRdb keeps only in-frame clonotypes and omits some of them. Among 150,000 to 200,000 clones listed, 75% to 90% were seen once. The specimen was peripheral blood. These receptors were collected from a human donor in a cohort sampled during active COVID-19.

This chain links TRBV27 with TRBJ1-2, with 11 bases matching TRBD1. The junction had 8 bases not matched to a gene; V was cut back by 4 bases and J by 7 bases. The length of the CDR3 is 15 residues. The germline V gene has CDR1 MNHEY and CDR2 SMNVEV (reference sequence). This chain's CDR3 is CASSSPGQGALGYTF. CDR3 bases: TGTGCCAGCAGTTCACCCGGACAGGGGGCGCTTGGCTACACCTTC.

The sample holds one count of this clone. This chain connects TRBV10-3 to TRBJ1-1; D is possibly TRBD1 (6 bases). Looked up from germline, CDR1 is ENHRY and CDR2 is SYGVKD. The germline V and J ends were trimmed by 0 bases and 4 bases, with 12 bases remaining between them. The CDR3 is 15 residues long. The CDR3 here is CAISESGGGVTEAFF. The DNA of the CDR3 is TGTGCCATCAGTGAGTCCGGAGGGGGGGTCACTGAAGCTTTCTTT.

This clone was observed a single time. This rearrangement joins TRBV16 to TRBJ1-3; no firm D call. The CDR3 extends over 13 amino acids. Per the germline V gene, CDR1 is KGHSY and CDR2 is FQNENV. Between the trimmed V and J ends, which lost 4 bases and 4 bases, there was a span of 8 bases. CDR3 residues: CASSPNSGNTIYF. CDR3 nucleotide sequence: TGTGCCAGCAGCCCAAACAGCGGAAACACCATATATTTT.

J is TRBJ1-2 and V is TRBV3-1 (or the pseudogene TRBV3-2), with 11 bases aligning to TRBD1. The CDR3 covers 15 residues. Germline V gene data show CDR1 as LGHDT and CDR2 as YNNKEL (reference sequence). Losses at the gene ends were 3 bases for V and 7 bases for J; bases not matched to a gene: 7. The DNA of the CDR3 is TGTGCCAGCAGCCAGAGGACAGGGGGCCCCCTTGGCTACACCTTC. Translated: CASSQRTGGPLGYTF.

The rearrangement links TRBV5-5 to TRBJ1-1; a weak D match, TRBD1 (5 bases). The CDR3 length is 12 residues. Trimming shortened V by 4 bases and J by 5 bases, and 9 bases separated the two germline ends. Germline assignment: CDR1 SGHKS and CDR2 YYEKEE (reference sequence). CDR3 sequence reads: CASSPQGTEAFF. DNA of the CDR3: TGTGCCAGCAGCCCCCAGGGAACTGAAGCTTTCTTT.

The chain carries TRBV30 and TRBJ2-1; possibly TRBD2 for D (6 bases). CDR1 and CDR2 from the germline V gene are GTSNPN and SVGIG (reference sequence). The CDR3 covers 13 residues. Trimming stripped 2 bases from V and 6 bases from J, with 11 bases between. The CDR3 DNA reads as TGTGCCTGGAGTTTCCGGAGGGGCAATGAGCAGTTCTTC. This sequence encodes CAWSFRRGNEQFF.

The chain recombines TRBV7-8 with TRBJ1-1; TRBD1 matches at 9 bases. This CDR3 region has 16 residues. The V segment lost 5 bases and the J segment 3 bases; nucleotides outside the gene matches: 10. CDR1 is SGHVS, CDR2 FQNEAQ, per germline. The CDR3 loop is CASSPQTGGAYTEAFF. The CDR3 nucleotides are TGTGCCAGCAGCCCGCAAACAGGGGGCGCTTACACTGAAGCTTTCTTT.

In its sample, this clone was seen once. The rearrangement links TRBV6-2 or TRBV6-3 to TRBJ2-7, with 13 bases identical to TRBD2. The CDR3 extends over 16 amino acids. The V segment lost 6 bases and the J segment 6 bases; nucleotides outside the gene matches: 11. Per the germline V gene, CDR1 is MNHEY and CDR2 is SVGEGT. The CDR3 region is CASSSAGTSGTGEQYF. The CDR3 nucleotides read TGTGCCAGCAGCTCCGCCGGGACTAGCGGGACGGGCGAGCAGTACTTC.

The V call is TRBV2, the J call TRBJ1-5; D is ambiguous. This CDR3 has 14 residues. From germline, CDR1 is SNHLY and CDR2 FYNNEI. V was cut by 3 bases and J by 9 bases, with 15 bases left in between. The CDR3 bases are TGTGCCAGCAGTGATTCTACAGCCCGTGGGCCCCAGCATTTT. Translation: CASSDSTARGPQHF. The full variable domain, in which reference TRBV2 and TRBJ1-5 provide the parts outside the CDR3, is EPEVTQTPSHQVTQMGQEVILRCVPISNHLYFYWYRQILGQKVEFLVSFYNNEISEKSEIFDDQFSVERPDGSNFTLKIRSTKLEDSAMYFCASSDSTARGPQHFGDGTRLSIL.

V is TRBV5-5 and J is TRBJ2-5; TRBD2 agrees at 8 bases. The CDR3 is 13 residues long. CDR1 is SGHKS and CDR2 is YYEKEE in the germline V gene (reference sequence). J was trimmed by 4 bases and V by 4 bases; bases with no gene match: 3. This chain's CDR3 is CASSPGGVETQYF. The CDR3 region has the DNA TGTGCCAGCAGCCCGGGGGGGGTAGAGACCCAGTACTTC.

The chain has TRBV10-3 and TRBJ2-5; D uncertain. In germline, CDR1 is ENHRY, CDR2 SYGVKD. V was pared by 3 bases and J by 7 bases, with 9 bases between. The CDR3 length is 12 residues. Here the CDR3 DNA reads TGTGCCATCAGTGACAGGTTAGGGACCCAGTACTTC. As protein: CAISDRLGTQYF.

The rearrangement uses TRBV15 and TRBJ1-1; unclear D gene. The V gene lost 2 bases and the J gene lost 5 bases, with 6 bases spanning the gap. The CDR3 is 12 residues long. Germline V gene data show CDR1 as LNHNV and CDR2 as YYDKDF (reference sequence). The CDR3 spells CATSRTRTEAFF. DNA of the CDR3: TGTGCCACCAGCAGAACTAGGACTGAAGCTTTCTTT.

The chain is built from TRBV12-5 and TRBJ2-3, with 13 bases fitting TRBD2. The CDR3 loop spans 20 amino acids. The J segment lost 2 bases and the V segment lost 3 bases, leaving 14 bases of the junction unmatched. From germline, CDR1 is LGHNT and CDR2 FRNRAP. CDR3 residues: CASGFDGGSGLAGSTDTQYF. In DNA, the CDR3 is TGTGCTAGTGGTTTCGACGGAGGATCGGGACTAGCGGGATCCACAGATACGCAGTATTTT.

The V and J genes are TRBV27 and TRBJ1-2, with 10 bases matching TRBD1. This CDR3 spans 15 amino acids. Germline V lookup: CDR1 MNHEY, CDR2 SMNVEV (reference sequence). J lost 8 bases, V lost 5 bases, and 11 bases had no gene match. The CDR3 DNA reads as TGTGCCAGCAGTGTATACCGGGACAGGGGCGAGGGCTACACCTTC. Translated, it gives CASSVYRDRGEGYTF.

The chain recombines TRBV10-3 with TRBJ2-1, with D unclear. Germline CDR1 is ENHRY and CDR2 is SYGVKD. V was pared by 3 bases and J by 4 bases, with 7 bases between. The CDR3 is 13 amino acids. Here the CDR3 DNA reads TGTGCCATCAGTGACTACTCGTACAATGAGCAGTTCTTC. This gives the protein CAISDYSYNEQFF.

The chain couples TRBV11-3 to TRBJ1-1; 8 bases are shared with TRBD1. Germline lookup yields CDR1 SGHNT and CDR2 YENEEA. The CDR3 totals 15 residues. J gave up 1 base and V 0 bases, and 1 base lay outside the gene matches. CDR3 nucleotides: TGTGCCAGCAGCTTAGAGGGGACAGGGAACACTGAAGCTTTCTTT. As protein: CASSLEGTGNTEAFF.

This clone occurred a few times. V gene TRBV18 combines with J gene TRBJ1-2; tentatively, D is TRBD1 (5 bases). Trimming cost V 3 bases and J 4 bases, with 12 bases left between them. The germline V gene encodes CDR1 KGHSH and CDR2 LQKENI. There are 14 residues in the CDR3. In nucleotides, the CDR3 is TGTGCCAGCTCACCCGACTCAGGGATCTATGGCTACACCTTC. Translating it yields CASSPDSGIYGYTF.

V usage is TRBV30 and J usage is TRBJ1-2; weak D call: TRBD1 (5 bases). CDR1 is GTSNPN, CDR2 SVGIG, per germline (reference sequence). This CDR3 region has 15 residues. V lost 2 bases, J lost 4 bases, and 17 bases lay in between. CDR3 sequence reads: CAWSPYQGHVYGYTF. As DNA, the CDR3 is TGTGCCTGGAGTCCGTACCAGGGCCACGTCTATGGCTACACCTTC.

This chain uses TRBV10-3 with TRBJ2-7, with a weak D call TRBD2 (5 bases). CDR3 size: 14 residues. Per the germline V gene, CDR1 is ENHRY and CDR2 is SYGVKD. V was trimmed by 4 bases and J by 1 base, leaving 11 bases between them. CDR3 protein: CAISVTDSSYEQYF. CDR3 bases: TGTGCCATCAGTGTAACGGACTCGTCCTACGAGCAGTACTTC.

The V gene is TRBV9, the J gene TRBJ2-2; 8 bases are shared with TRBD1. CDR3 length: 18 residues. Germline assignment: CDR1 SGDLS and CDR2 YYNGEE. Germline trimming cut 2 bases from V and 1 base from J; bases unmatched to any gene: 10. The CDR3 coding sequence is TGTGCCAGCAGCGTCATCAGGACAGGGCAGATGAACACCGGGGAGCTGTTTTTT. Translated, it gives CASSVIRTGQMNTGELFF.

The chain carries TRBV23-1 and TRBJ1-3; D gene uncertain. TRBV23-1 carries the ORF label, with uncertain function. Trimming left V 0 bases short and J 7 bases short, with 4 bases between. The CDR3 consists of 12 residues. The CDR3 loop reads CASSQSANTIYF. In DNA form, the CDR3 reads TGCGCCAGCAGTCAATCGGCCAACACCATATATTTT.

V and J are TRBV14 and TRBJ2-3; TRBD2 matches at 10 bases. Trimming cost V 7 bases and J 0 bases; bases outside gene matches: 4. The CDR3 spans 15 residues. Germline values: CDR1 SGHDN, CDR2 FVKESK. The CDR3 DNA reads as TGTGCCAGCAACAAGCGGGGGGGCAGCACAGATACGCAGTATTTT. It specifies CASNKRGGSTDTQYF.

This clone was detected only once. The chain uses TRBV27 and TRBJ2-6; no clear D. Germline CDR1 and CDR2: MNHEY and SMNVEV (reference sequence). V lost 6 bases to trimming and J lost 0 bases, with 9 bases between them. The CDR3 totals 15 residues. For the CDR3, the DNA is TGTGCCAGCAGACCTCCGGGCTCTGGGGCCAACGTCCTGACTTTC. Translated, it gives CASRPPGSGANVLTF. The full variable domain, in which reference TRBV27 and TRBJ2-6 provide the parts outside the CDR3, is EAQVTQNPRYLITVTGKKLTVTCSQNMNHEYMSWYRQDPGLGLRQIYYSMNVEVTDKGDVPEGYKVSRKEKRNFPLILESPSPNQTSLYFCASRPPGSGANVLTFGAGSRLTVL.

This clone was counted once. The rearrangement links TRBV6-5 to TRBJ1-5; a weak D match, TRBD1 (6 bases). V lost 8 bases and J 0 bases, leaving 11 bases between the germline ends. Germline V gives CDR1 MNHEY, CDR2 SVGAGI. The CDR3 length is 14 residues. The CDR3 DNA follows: TGTGCCAGCGGCGACAGGTATAGCAATCAGCCCCAGCATTTT. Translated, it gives CASGDRYSNQPQHF.